This TCR beta chain was found in a study of blood T cell repertoires in COVID-19. Produced via immunoSEQ multiplex PCR; TCRdb's table is partial and in-frame only. The table includes about 270,000 clones, less than 95% detected once. A COVID-19 case was met by exposed participants within 2 weeks before study entry. From germline, CDR1 is LGHDT and CDR2 YNNKEL (reference sequence). The V gene end was trimmed by 4 bases and the J gene end by 1 base; junction bases not matched to a gene: 1. This CDR3 has 14 amino acids. This TCR came from a man aged 35 to 55 who had been exposed to COVID-19. V gene TRBV3-1 (or the pseudogene TRBV3-2) combines with J gene TRBJ2-1; 7 nucleotides align to TRBD2. The sequencing input was PBMCs or T cells enriched from blood (not recorded which). The CDR3 region has the DNA TGTGCCAGCAGCCGGGGAGGGTCCTACAATGAGCAGTTCTTC. Its protein product is CASSRGGSYNEQFF.